These 25 T cell receptor beta chains share one sample of origin, sequenced in a study of T cell responses to AZD1222 COVID-19 vaccine. Sequencing used immunoSEQ multiplex PCR; TCRdb keeps in-frame clones, though not all of them. Among some 150,000 clones listed, 93% were seen once. This specimen was peripheral blood, taken on day 0 of AZD1222 vaccination. These receptor sequences come from an adult in good health.

The genes are TRBV18 and TRBJ2-1, with TRBD2 matching 9 bases. Germline loops: CDR1 KGHSH, CDR2 LQKENI. CDR3 size: 13 residues. The ends lost 4 bases at V and 8 bases at J; junction bases unmatched: 3. In DNA, the CDR3 is TGTGCCAGCTCACAAGAGCGGGAGGATGAGCAGTTCTTC. Its protein product is CASSQEREDEQFF.

The chain employs TRBV28 and TRBJ2-7, with 10 nucleotides matching TRBD2. V gave up 5 bases and J gave up 1 base; unmatched junction bases: 14. In germline, CDR1 is MDHEN, CDR2 SYDVKM. There are 18 residues in the CDR3. This CDR3 is CASSETSGLRSLSYEQYF. The CDR3 DNA follows: TGTGCCAGCAGTGAGACTAGCGGGCTGAGAAGCCTATCCTACGAGCAGTACTTC. Filled out from reference TRBV28 and TRBJ2-7, the complete variable domain reads DVKVTQSSRYLVKRTGEKVFLECVQDMDHENMFWYRQDPGLGLRLIYFSYDVKMKEKGDIPEGYSVSREKKERFSLILESASTNQTSMYLCASSETSGLRSLSYEQYFGPGTRLTVT.

V usage is TRBV5-4 and J usage is TRBJ2-3; a possible D gene is TRBD2 (6 bases). This CDR3 has 14 amino acids. Trimming removed 4 bases at V and 3 bases at J, with 12 bases between. CDR1 and CDR2 (germline): SGHNT, YYREEE (reference sequence). CDR3 DNA sequence: TGTGCCAGCAGCCCCCGCGGGGATACAGATACGCAGTATTTT. This sequence encodes CASSPRGDTDTQYF.

This chain links TRBV7-8 with TRBJ2-2; no clear D. Germline V lookup: CDR1 SGHVS, CDR2 FQNEAQ. This CDR3 has 15 amino acids. Trimming shortened V by 2 bases and J by 0 bases, and 7 bases separated the two germline ends. CDR3 region: CASSLRATNTGELFF. The CDR3 DNA reads as TGTGCCAGCAGCTTACGGGCCACGAACACCGGGGAGCTGTTTTTT.

V gene TRBV12-3 or TRBV12-4 combines with J gene TRBJ1-1; D gene ambiguous. Trimming took off 3 bases at V and 12 bases at J, with 14 bases between the two ends. This CDR3 is built from 12 residues. The CDR3 is CASSFPNGRTFF. DNA for the CDR3: TGTGCCAGCAGTTTCCCAAATGGGAGAACTTTCTTT.

This CDR3 is CASCDDRGLNQPQHF. For the CDR3, the DNA is TGTGCCAGCTGTGACGACAGGGGGCTTAATCAGCCCCAGCATTTT. The chain combines TRBV28 with TRBJ1-5; TRBD1 agrees at 10 bases. The CDR3 is 15 residues long. V was pared by 8 bases and J by 4 bases, with 8 bases of the junction left unmatched. CDR1 and CDR2 from the germline V gene are MDHEN and SYDVKM. The full variable domain, rest sourced from reference TRBV28 and TRBJ1-5, is DVKVTQSSRYLVKRTGEKVFLECVQDMDHENMFWYRQDPGLGLRLIYFSYDVKMKEKGDIPEGYSVSREKKERFSLILESASTNQTSMYLCASCDDRGLNQPQHFGDGTRLSIL.

The chain joins TRBV6-2 or TRBV6-3 to TRBJ2-7; 9 bases line up with TRBD1. V lost 5 bases to trimming and J lost 3 bases; unmatched junction nucleotides: 5. The germline V gene encodes CDR1 MNHEY and CDR2 SVGEGT. The CDR3 is 14 residues long. For the CDR3, the DNA is TGTGCCAGCAGTAGCTACAGGGGGCACTACGAGCAGTACTTC. Encoded protein: CASSSYRGHYEQYF.

This rearrangement joins TRBV7-6 to TRBJ2-7; D ambiguous. There are 17 residues in the CDR3. CDR1 is SGHVS and CDR2 is FNYEAQ in the germline V gene. V lost 1 base, J lost 3 bases, and 19 bases lay in between. DNA of the CDR3: TGTGCCAGCAGCTTAGATGGTAGGGCACGAACAAACTACGAGCAGTACTTC. It encodes CASSLDGRARTNYEQYF.

V is TRBV7-8 and J is TRBJ2-3, with D perhaps matching TRBD2 (6 bases). The CDR3 is 13 amino acids. Germline-derived CDR1 and CDR2 are SGHVS and FQNEAQ. The V and J ends lost 5 bases and 4 bases respectively, with 10 bases between them. The DNA of the CDR3 is TGTGCCAGCAGCCGCGGGACCCCAGATACGCAGTATTTT. It yields the protein CASSRGTPDTQYF.

The chain couples TRBV29-1 to TRBJ2-1; no firm D call. This CDR3 comprises 12 residues. The V end lost 7 bases, the J end lost 2 bases, and 9 bases lay between the germline ends. In germline, CDR1 is SQVTM, CDR2 ANQGSEA. The CDR3 bases are TGCAGCGCCGAGCCTCCCTACAATGAGCAGTTCTTC. Protein: CSAEPPYNEQFF.

This chain connects TRBV11-1 to TRBJ1-5, with 8 nucleotides matching TRBD1. This CDR3 contains 13 residues. The V gene end was trimmed by 5 bases and the J gene end by 5 bases; junction bases not matched to a gene: 2. CDR1 and CDR2 (germline): SGHAT, FQDESV (reference sequence). CDR3 amino acids: CASSVQGDQPQHF. CDR3 nucleotide sequence: TGTGCCAGCAGCGTACAGGGGGATCAGCCCCAGCATTTT.

The CDR3 sequence is CASSPGVSDTQYF. In DNA form, the CDR3 reads TGTGCCAGCTCACCGGGTGTATCAGATACGCAGTATTTT. This sequence joins TRBV18 and TRBJ2-3; D ambiguous. The V gene's germline CDR1 is KGHSH and CDR2 LQKENI. V was cut by 3 bases and J by 4 bases, with 8 bases left in between. This CDR3 has 13 residues.

The genes are TRBV3-1 (or the pseudogene TRBV3-2) and TRBJ2-5; D may be TRBD2 (5 bases). CDR1 LGHDT and CDR2 YNNKEL come from the germline V gene (reference sequence). The germline V and J ends were trimmed by 1 base and 7 bases, with 16 bases remaining between them. This CDR3 comprises 15 residues. The chain's CDR3 is CASSQVKAGPGTQYF. The CDR3 DNA reads as TGTGCCAGCAGCCAAGTCAAGGCGGGCCCGGGGACCCAGTACTTC.

The genes are TRBV10-3 and TRBJ2-2; TRBD2 aligns across 10 bases. The V gene end was trimmed by 6 bases and the J gene end by 5 bases; junction bases not matched to a gene: 6. Germline V gene lookup returns CDR1 ENHRY and CDR2 SYGVKD. The CDR3 sequence is 15 residues long. In DNA form, the CDR3 reads TGTGCCATCAGATCTAGCGGGAGTGGGACCGGGGAGCTGTTTTTT. Its translation: CAIRSSGSGTGELFF.

The chain has TRBV9 and TRBJ2-7, with D possibly matching TRBD2 (6 bases). CDR1 is SGDLS and CDR2 is YYNGEE in the germline V gene. The CDR3 length is 15 residues. Between the trimmed V and J ends, which lost 2 bases and 4 bases, there was a span of 16 bases. The CDR3 is CASSVGGTGDYEQYF. CDR3 DNA: TGTGCCAGCAGCGTCGGCGGGACGGGCGATTACGAGCAGTACTTC.

This clone appeared a single time. The chain couples TRBV9 to TRBJ2-7; D is ambiguous. Looked up from germline, CDR1 is SGDLS and CDR2 is YYNGEE. V shed 2 bases and J shed 4 bases, with 10 bases lying between them. CDR3 length: 13 residues. CDR3 DNA sequence: TGTGCCAGCAGCGTTTCGGGTGGTTACGAGCAGTACTTC. Its protein is CASSVSGGYEQYF.

This clone is a singleton in its sample. The chain combines TRBV2 with TRBJ1-2; D not resolved. V lost 5 bases and J lost 8, with 15 bases in between. The V gene's germline CDR1 is SNHLY and CDR2 FYNNEI. The CDR3 contains 13 residues. The CDR3 DNA reads TGTGCCAGCAGTCCTGACGGCAACGGGGGCTACACCTTC. This encodes CASSPDGNGGYTF.

The chain recombines TRBV7-9 with TRBJ2-7; tentatively, D is TRBD1 or TRBD2 (5 bases each). The V end lost 1 base, the J end lost 5 bases, and 15 bases lay between the germline ends. Germline assignment: CDR1 SEHNR and CDR2 FQNEAQ (reference sequence). The CDR3 spans 15 residues. The DNA of the CDR3 is TGTGCCAGCAGCTTAGATGGCAGGGAGAGACACGAGCAGTACTTC. As protein: CASSLDGRERHEQYF.

This clone is a singleton in its sample. The V and J genes are TRBV5-3 and TRBJ2-7; 11 bases are a match to TRBD2. TRBV5-3 is filed as an ORF, its function uncertain. The CDR3 is made up of 18 amino acids. V was clipped by 0 bases and J by 4 bases; unmatched bases: 12. The DNA for the CDR3 is TGTGCCAGAAGCTTGGGCCCTAGCGGGGGGCTTCTGGGATACGAGCAGTACTTC. Translating gives CARSLGPSGGLLGYEQYF.

The CDR3 DNA is TGCGCCAGCAGTCCTACGGGACTCCTAAGCGAGCAGTACTTC. As protein: CASSPTGLLSEQYF. The V call is TRBV5-1, the J call TRBJ2-7, with D possibly being TRBD2 (6 bases). CDR1 and CDR2 (germline): SGHRS, YFSETQ. This CDR3 spans 14 amino acids. The V and J ends lost 5 bases and 6 bases respectively, with 18 bases between them.

J is TRBJ2-7 and V is TRBV7-8; a possible D gene is TRBD2 (5 bases). Germline V lookup: CDR1 SGHVS, CDR2 FQNEAQ. V was trimmed by 4 bases and J by 0 bases, leaving 16 bases between them. This CDR3 contains 16 residues. CDR3 sequence: CASSYQPDTSSYEQYF. The CDR3 DNA is TGTGCCAGCAGCTACCAACCTGACACTAGCTCCTACGAGCAGTACTTC.

The rearrangement joins TRBV19 to TRBJ2-7; TRBD2 aligns across 7 bases. CDR1 is LNHDA, CDR2 SQIVND, per germline (reference sequence). V shed 7 bases and J 3 bases; nucleotides not matched to a gene: 12. The length of the CDR3 is 15 residues. In DNA form, the CDR3 reads TGTGCCAGTAACCCTGGGGGGGTCACTAACTACGAGCAGTACTTC. Amino acids: CASNPGGVTNYEQYF.

The gene calls are TRBV18 and TRBJ1-1; D is unresolved. Germline CDR1 reads KGHSH; CDR2 reads LQKENI. The CDR3 runs to 13 residues. V shed 3 bases and J shed 3 bases, with 8 bases lying between them. This CDR3 is CASSPGLDTEAFF. The CDR3 nucleotides read TGTGCCAGCTCACCTGGGCTGGACACTGAAGCTTTCTTT. The full variable domain, its missing parts supplied by reference TRBV18 and TRBJ1-1, is NAGVMQNPRHLVRRRGQEARLRCSPMKGHSHVYWYRQLPEEGLKFMVYLQKENIIDESGMPKERFSAEFPKEGPSILRIQQVVRGDSAAYFCASSPGLDTEAFFGQGTRLTVV.

This rearrangement joins TRBV19 to TRBJ1-1, with D possibly being TRBD1 (5 bases). This CDR3 contains 16 residues. V gave up 1 base and J gave up 4 bases, with 16 bases separating them. Germline lookup yields CDR1 LNHDA and CDR2 SQIVND (reference sequence). The CDR3 protein is CASSIGAGGRTTEAFF. CDR3 coding DNA: TGTGCCAGTAGTATAGGAGCGGGGGGGAGGACCACTGAAGCTTTCTTT.

The chain recombines TRBV18 with TRBJ2-3; TRBD1 matches at 8 bases. Germline V lookup: CDR1 KGHSH, CDR2 LQKENI. The CDR3 sequence is 16 residues long. Trimming at V came to 4 bases and at J to 2 bases, leaving 8 bases not matched to a gene. The CDR3 DNA is TGTGCCAGCTCACGTCAACCAGGGGGCTCCACAGATACGCAGTATTTT. Its protein is CASSRQPGGSTDTQYF.